This is a list of T cell receptor beta chains from one sample in a study of blood T cells in healthy people across ages. TCRdb recomputed calls from the 5' RACE reads with MiXCR, one row per CDR3 protein. The sample holds some 1.7 million distinct CDR3 sequences, about 28% seen once. The sequenced sample was blood. These receptors came from a woman aged 25 to 39 in good health. The CDR3 runs from the conserved cysteine through the conserved F or W. The order of the fields is CDR3 DNA, CDR3 protein, V gene, J gene, clone size, D gene. A D gene is named only where the DNA matches it firmly. Some rows have no size entry. The others give once, few or many, or a class for an expanded clone.

CDR3nt: TGCAGTGCTCGTAGCTTCGACCAAGAGACCCAGTACTTC; CDR3aa: CSARSFDQETQYF; v_gene: TRBV20-1; j_gene: TRBJ2-5; abundance: few; d_gene: -
CDR3nt: TGCGCCAGCAGCCAAGTCCGTACTGAGCAGTTCTTC; CDR3aa: CASSQVRTEQFF; v_gene: TRBV4-3; j_gene: TRBJ2-1; abundance: many; d_gene: -
CDR3nt: TGTGCCAGCAGCTTACCGGTTACCACAGATACGCAGTATTTT; CDR3aa: CASSLPVTTDTQYF; v_gene: TRBV7-2; j_gene: TRBJ2-3; abundance: -; d_gene: -
CDR3nt: TGCAGCGCTACTACCCGGGACAGCGTTTCCTATGGCTACACCTTC; CDR3aa: CSATTRDSVSYGYTF; v_gene: TRBV29-1; j_gene: TRBJ1-2; abundance: -; d_gene: TRBD1
CDR3nt: TGTGCCAGCAGCTGGATACTAGCGGGGAGCCTCGTTAGCACAGATACGCAGTATTTT; CDR3aa: CASSWILAGSLVSTDTQYF; v_gene: TRBV5-5; j_gene: TRBJ2-3; abundance: -; d_gene: TRBD2
CDR3nt: TGTGCCAGCAGCTTAAATTATCACAGGGGAGAGGCCCAGTACTTC; CDR3aa: CASSLNYHRGEAQYF; v_gene: TRBV7-2; j_gene: TRBJ2-5; abundance: -; d_gene: TRBD1
CDR3nt: TGCAGTGCTAGATCCACCCTTAGCGGGAGAGGAGAGACCCAGTACTTC; CDR3aa: CSARSTLSGRGETQYF; v_gene: TRBV20-1; j_gene: TRBJ2-5; abundance: few; d_gene: TRBD2
CDR3nt: TGTGCCAGCAGTTTGCGCCAGGGGGCCGATGAGCAGTTCTTC; CDR3aa: CASSLRQGADEQFF; v_gene: TRBV7-2; j_gene: TRBJ2-1; abundance: many; d_gene: TRBD1
CDR3nt: TGTGCCAGCAGGGGGGTTGGCGGGGGGTGGAATGAGCAGTTCTTC; CDR3aa: CASRGVGGGWNEQFF; v_gene: TRBV12-3/TRBV12-4; j_gene: TRBJ2-1; abundance: once; d_gene: TRBD2
CDR3nt: TGCAGCGGCGCCCGGCGGGGACGGCAAGAGACCCAGTACTTC; CDR3aa: CSGARRGRQETQYF; v_gene: TRBV29-1; j_gene: TRBJ2-5; abundance: few; d_gene: -
CDR3nt: TGTGCCAGCAGTCCCCAAAGGGGGGCGAGCACTGAAGCTTTCTTT; CDR3aa: CASSPQRGASTEAFF; v_gene: TRBV6-5; j_gene: TRBJ1-1; abundance: few; d_gene: -
CDR3nt: TGTGCCAGCAGCAATGCAGGGGCTGGCAGCAATCAGCCCCAGCATTTT; CDR3aa: CASSNAGAGSNQPQHF; v_gene: TRBV6-6; j_gene: TRBJ1-5; abundance: few; d_gene: -
CDR3nt: TGTGCCAGCAGTGCTCACAGGGGGGGGAATGAGCAGTTCTTC; CDR3aa: CASSAHRGGNEQFF; v_gene: TRBV2; j_gene: TRBJ2-1; abundance: -; d_gene: -
CDR3nt: TGTGCCAGCAGTGCCCCCGGGCAGGGGGTAGGCTACACCTTC; CDR3aa: CASSAPGQGVGYTF; v_gene: TRBV25-1; j_gene: TRBJ1-2; abundance: -; d_gene: TRBD1
CDR3nt: TGTGCCAGCAGCGAAACTAGCGGGGGGGCCAATGAGCAGTTCTTC; CDR3aa: CASSETSGGANEQFF; v_gene: TRBV7-3; j_gene: TRBJ2-1; abundance: -; d_gene: TRBD2
CDR3nt: TGCGCCACCCAACCCGGGACAGGCCCCACAGATACGCAGTATTTT; CDR3aa: CATQPGTGPTDTQYF; v_gene: TRBV5-1; j_gene: TRBJ2-3; abundance: -; d_gene: TRBD1
CDR3nt: TGCGGTGCTCGAGACAGGGAGGGGGCCAACGTCCTGACTTTC; CDR3aa: CGARDREGANVLTF; v_gene: TRBV20-1; j_gene: TRBJ2-6; abundance: -; d_gene: TRBD1
CDR3nt: TGTGCCAGCAGCCCCGGGTCCCAGGGCGGCTACGAGCAGTACTTC; CDR3aa: CASSPGSQGGYEQYF; v_gene: TRBV7-9; j_gene: TRBJ2-7; abundance: few; d_gene: -
CDR3nt: TGTGCCAGCAGGGCACCAGGGGGCGGGGAGACCCAGTACTTC; CDR3aa: CASRAPGGGETQYF; v_gene: TRBV12-3/TRBV12-4; j_gene: TRBJ2-5; abundance: many; d_gene: TRBD1
CDR3nt: TGTGCCAGCAGTGCCGGGACATCGGGCTATGGCTACACCTTC; CDR3aa: CASSAGTSGYGYTF; v_gene: TRBV2; j_gene: TRBJ1-2; abundance: few; d_gene: -
CDR3nt: TGTGCCAGCAGCCCTGTCATATCTACGCCCCAGCATTTT; CDR3aa: CASSPVISTPQHF; v_gene: TRBV5-5; j_gene: TRBJ1-5; abundance: -; d_gene: -
CDR3nt: TGTGCCAGCAGTTCTACAGGGGGCACAGAGACCCAGTACTTC; CDR3aa: CASSSTGGTETQYF; v_gene: TRBV12-3/TRBV12-4; j_gene: TRBJ2-5; abundance: many; d_gene: TRBD1
CDR3nt: TGCAGTGCTAGAGCGAGCGGGAGGGCCGACGATGAGCAGTTCTTC; CDR3aa: CSARASGRADDEQFF; v_gene: TRBV20-1; j_gene: TRBJ2-1; abundance: few; d_gene: TRBD2
CDR3nt: TGTGCCAGCAGCCAGAACAGGGGATGGCCCCAGCATTTT; CDR3aa: CASSQNRGWPQHF; v_gene: TRBV3-1; j_gene: TRBJ1-5; abundance: -; d_gene: TRBD1
CDR3nt: TGTGCCAGCAGCCAATTAGCGGGAGGGGGCAACGAGCAGTACTTC; CDR3aa: CASSQLAGGGNEQYF; v_gene: TRBV3-1; j_gene: TRBJ2-7; abundance: -; d_gene: TRBD2
CDR3nt: TGTGCCAGCAGTTTAGGGCGGGAGTCGTACTTC; CDR3aa: CASSLGRESYF; v_gene: TRBV12-3/TRBV12-4; j_gene: TRBJ2-7; abundance: -; d_gene: TRBD2
CDR3nt: TGTGCCACGGGGGGGGCGGCTGGCTCAGGTGGAACAGATACGCAGTATTTT; CDR3aa: CATGGAAGSGGTDTQYF; v_gene: TRBV24-1; j_gene: TRBJ2-3; abundance: -; d_gene: -
CDR3nt: TGTGCCAGCAGTCCACAGGGTACTGTATTGACAGATACGCAGTATTTT; CDR3aa: CASSPQGTVLTDTQYF; v_gene: TRBV6-5; j_gene: TRBJ2-3; abundance: -; d_gene: -
CDR3nt: TGCGCCAGCAGCTTGGCCGCGGCAGGGGGCGCGGGAACAGATACGCAGTATTTT; CDR3aa: CASSLAAAGGAGTDTQYF; v_gene: TRBV5-1; j_gene: TRBJ2-3; abundance: -; d_gene: TRBD1
CDR3nt: TGTGCCAGCAAAGGACTAGCGGGTTCCTCGCATGAGCAGTACTTC; CDR3aa: CASKGLAGSSHEQYF; v_gene: TRBV27; j_gene: TRBJ2-7; abundance: -; d_gene: TRBD2
CDR3nt: TGTGCCAGCAGTTTATCACGCACCGGGGAGCTGTTTTTT; CDR3aa: CASSLSRTGELFF; v_gene: TRBV27; j_gene: TRBJ2-2; abundance: -; d_gene: -
CDR3nt: TGCAGCGTAGGGACGAACCACGGGAGGTTCGGCAGAGATACGCAGTATTTT; CDR3aa: CSVGTNHGRFGRDTQYF; v_gene: TRBV29-1; j_gene: TRBJ2-3; abundance: many; d_gene: TRBD2
CDR3nt: TGTGCCAGCAGCTTAGGGGTTAGCGTAGGGTTCAATGAGCAGTTCTTC; CDR3aa: CASSLGVSVGFNEQFF; v_gene: TRBV7-2; j_gene: TRBJ2-1; abundance: few; d_gene: -
CDR3nt: TGTGCCAGCAGTTACGGCGGGAGCGCGTACGAGCAGTACTTC; CDR3aa: CASSYGGSAYEQYF; v_gene: TRBV6-6; j_gene: TRBJ2-7; abundance: many; d_gene: TRBD2
CDR3nt: TGTGCCAGCAGCCACCGGGCAGGCACTGGGGCCAACGTCCTGACTTTC; CDR3aa: CASSHRAGTGANVLTF; v_gene: TRBV3-1; j_gene: TRBJ2-6; abundance: -; d_gene: -
CDR3nt: TGTGTCACCAGCAGAGGGACAAATCCAGATACGCAGTATTTT; CDR3aa: CVTSRGTNPDTQYF; v_gene: TRBV15; j_gene: TRBJ2-3; abundance: -; d_gene: -
CDR3nt: TGCAGCGTTACGAGGGATTTAACAGATACGCAGTATTTT; CDR3aa: CSVTRDLTDTQYF; v_gene: TRBV29-1; j_gene: TRBJ2-3; abundance: -; d_gene: -
CDR3nt: TGTGCCAGCAGCTTAACTCCTATCACTGAAGCTTTCTTT; CDR3aa: CASSLTPITEAFF; v_gene: TRBV7-3; j_gene: TRBJ1-1; abundance: few; d_gene: -
CDR3nt: TGCGCCAGCAGCCCCGTACGGCAGGGGCTAGGCTATGGCTACACCTTC; CDR3aa: CASSPVRQGLGYGYTF; v_gene: TRBV5-1; j_gene: TRBJ1-2; abundance: -; d_gene: -
CDR3nt: TGTGCCAGCAGCACGGACGGCCGGGGGTACGGCGAGCAGTACTTC; CDR3aa: CASSTDGRGYGEQYF; v_gene: TRBV7-2; j_gene: TRBJ2-7; abundance: -; d_gene: -
CDR3nt: TGTGCCAGCAGCCAAGAATCGGGGGCAGGAAATCAGCCCCAGCATTTT; CDR3aa: CASSQESGAGNQPQHF; v_gene: TRBV3-1; j_gene: TRBJ1-5; abundance: -; d_gene: -